This entry concerns a single TCR beta chain. Its antigen is currently unknown. One entry per CDR3 protein results from TCRdb running MiXCR on the reads. The profile shows about 110,000 distinct CDR3 sequences, 35% to 50% of them singletons. Trimming pared 2 bases from V and 6 bases from J, leaving 18 bases between. The CDR3 is made up of 16 amino acids. Germline CDR1 SGDLS, CDR2 YYNGEE. This sample was included in a study of T cell repertoires in cytomegalovirus infection. For the study at large: Well-studied HLA-B-restricted CMV epitopes were used in the study alongside recently identified HLA-C-restricted ones.

Findings of the study overall: Individuals carrying CMV plus the relevant HLA were identified by cumulative frequency of public TCR beta families. The ex vivo response was dominated by HLA-C-restricted CMV-specific TCR beta clonotypes.

The sequence derives from a human donor in good health (CMV status not recorded). Some clones in this sample may be carry-over from other donors' samples. The chain recombines TRBV9 with TRBJ1-5, with D perhaps matching TRBD1 (5 bases). This sample comprised CD8+ T cells from cultured PBMCs, obtained from culture after CMV antigen stimulation. CDR3 DNA sequence: TGTGCCAGCAGCGTTGGGGGGTACAGCCGGATTCAGCCCCAGCATTTT. Protein sequence: CASSVGGYSRIQPQHF.